This T cell receptor (beta chain) was identified during a study of neurological immune-mediated disorders. Overall study findings and caveats: HTLV-1-associated myelopathy displayed the greatest TCR clonal expansion, and multiple sclerosis exhibited the smallest, lower than that of healthy controls.

The cDNA was generated through 5'RACE incorporating 10-nucleotide random UMIs. Via MiXCR, TCRdb re-called the 5' RACE reads, giving one row per CDR3 protein. The sample includes 47,000 or so distinct CDR3 sequences, less than 12% seen only once; the top ten take roughly 1.6%. This clonotype was observed at least ten times. Its target is not known. With 4 bases clipped from V and 5 bases from J, the junction kept 4 bases outside the gene matches. Per the germline V gene, CDR1 is KGHDR and CDR2 is SFDVKD. This CDR3 spans 15 amino acids. Time point specified: longitudinal time-point 1 (baseline). The J gene is TRBJ2-5, the V gene TRBV24-1; 12 nucleotides agree with TRBD2. Source material: PBMCs. The origin of this receptor is a woman aged 40 to 50 in good health. This CDR3 reads CATSETGTSGETQYF. CDR3 bases: TGTGCCACCAGTGAAACCGGGACTAGCGGGGAGACCCAGTACTTC.